This passage covers 3 T cell receptor beta chains from one sample sequenced in a study of T cells in Graves' hyperthyroidism and ophthalmopathy. TCR beta CDR3 regions were amplified from RNA. First-round RT-PCR of the TCR CDR3 relied on the HTBI primer set. TCRdb processed the multiplex PCR reads anew with MiXCR; each CDR3 protein has one entry. There are roughly 300,000 distinct CDR3 sequences in the sample; 20% to 25% occur only once, and over 25% lies in the top ten. Material for sequencing was blood. The source of these receptors is a man aged 35 to 55 with Graves' hyperthyroidism that later progressed to Graves' ophthalmopathy.

The rearrangement links TRBV6-2 or TRBV6-3 to TRBJ2-2; the match to TRBD1 covers 11 bases. CDR3 size: 17 residues. The trim removed 5 bases at V and 6 bases at J, leaving 11 bases unmatched. Germline V gene lookup returns CDR1 MNHEY and CDR2 SVGEGT. The CDR3 bases are TGTGCCAGCAGTCATATGCCCGGGACAGGGGGGTCCGGGGAGCTGTTTTTT. It is translated as CASSHMPGTGGSGELFF.

The chain recombines TRBV12-3 or TRBV12-4 with TRBJ1-5; D call uncertain. Trimming stripped 6 bases from V and 9 bases from J, with 15 bases between. The CDR3 consists of 13 residues. The CDR3 spells CASRKGGGRPQHF. As DNA, the CDR3 is TGTGCCAGCAGAAAGGGAGGAGGCAGGCCCCAGCATTTT.

This chain uses TRBV11-2 with TRBJ2-6, with D perhaps matching TRBD1 (6 bases). In germline, CDR1 is SGHAT, CDR2 FQNNGV. CDR3 length: 18 residues. Trimming cost V 0 bases and J 0 bases, with 12 bases left between them. CDR3 coding DNA: TGTGCCAGCAGCTTAGATCCGGGGACACCCTCTGGGGCCAACGTCCTGACTTTC. This sequence encodes CASSLDPGTPSGANVLTF.